One and the same sample provided the 21 T cell receptor beta chains below, sequenced in a study of cytomegalovirus exposure and HLA in healthy donors. Researchers ran the PCR with 60 Vbeta and 13 Jbeta primers. The repertoire was sequenced with immunoSEQ multiplex PCR; TCRdb's copy has only in-frame clones and lacks some. The sample holds approximately 170,000 clones; 62% are singletons and the top ten take 2.5% to 3%. Sequenced: PBMCs. The receptors shown here come from a man in his forties in good health and CMV-seronegative.

This sequence joins TRBV19 and TRBJ2-2; a possible D gene is TRBD2 (5 bases). This CDR3 is built from 13 residues. V lost 6 bases and J 7 bases, leaving 12 bases between the germline ends. Germline values: CDR1 LNHDA, CDR2 SQIVND (reference sequence). For the CDR3, the DNA is TGTGCCAGTAGCCACGGGGTGGGCGGGGAGCTGTTTTTT. Translation gives CASSHGVGGELFF.

In this sample, this clone turned up a few times. The V call is TRBV4-2, the J call TRBJ2-1; 12 positions match TRBD2. V was pared by 4 bases and J by 9 bases, with 13 bases of the junction left unmatched. The CDR3 length is 17 residues. Germline V CDR1 and CDR2: LGHNA, YNFKEQ. The CDR3 sequence: CASSRSRTSGVLPEQFF. In nucleotides, the CDR3 is TGTGCCAGCAGCCGATCGAGGACTAGCGGGGTTCTCCCTGAGCAGTTCTTC.

The CDR3 coding sequence is TGTGCCAGCAGCAACGGCGGGACTGGGGCCAACGTCCTGACTTTC. It codes for CASSNGGTGANVLTF. This chain uses TRBV9 with TRBJ2-6, with TRBD2 as a possible D gene (6 bases). The V gene's germline CDR1 is SGDLS and CDR2 YYNGEE. The ends were cut back, 4 bases at V and 2 bases at J, with 10 bases in the middle. The CDR3 covers 15 residues.

The rearrangement links TRBV6-5 to TRBJ1-1; the D gene is possibly TRBD1 (5 bases). The CDR3 contains 13 residues. V lost 5 bases and J 0 bases, leaving 7 bases between the germline ends. Germline lookup yields CDR1 MNHEY and CDR2 SVGAGI. This CDR3 reads CASSTDMNTEAFF. The CDR3 DNA reads TGTGCCAGCAGTACGGACATGAACACTGAAGCTTTCTTT.

The chain has TRBV7-9 and TRBJ2-1, with 10 nucleotides matching TRBD2. Per germline, CDR1 SEHNR and CDR2 FQNEAQ (reference sequence). The CDR3 has 14 amino acids. The trim removed 4 bases at V and 4 bases at J, leaving 1 base unmatched. CDR3 in DNA: TGTGCCAGCAGCTCTAGCGGGGGATACAATGAGCAGTTCTTC. It is translated as CASSSSGGYNEQFF.

The DNA for the CDR3 is TGTGCCAGCAGCTTAGCATTGTTCCCGAGCTCTGGAAACACCATATATTTT. It codes for CASSLALFPSSGNTIYF. This chain links TRBV7-2 with TRBJ1-3; D unclear. The CDR3 runs to 17 residues. V lost 0 bases and J lost 0, with 12 bases in between. Germline CDR1 is SGHTA and CDR2 is FQGNSA.

This sequence joins TRBV6-1 and TRBJ2-5; 12 bases agree with TRBD1. The CDR3 is 15 amino acids. In germline, CDR1 is MNHNS, CDR2 SASEGT. V lost 10 bases to trimming and J lost 4 bases; unmatched junction nucleotides: 10. The CDR3 DNA reads TGTGCCACCCAATATGGGACAGGGGGCGTAGAGACCCAGTACTTC. As protein: CATQYGTGGVETQYF.

The chain carries TRBV7-8 and TRBJ2-7; D may be TRBD1 (6 bases). Trimming took 4 bases from V and 0 from J, leaving 13 bases between them. The CDR3 runs to 15 residues. Germline V gene sequence: CDR1 SGHVS, CDR2 FQNEAQ. For the CDR3, the DNA is TGTGCCAGCAGCTCGGCTCAGGGGAGCTCCTACGAGCAGTACTTC. Amino acids: CASSSAQGSSYEQYF.

V gene TRBV18 combines with J gene TRBJ1-1; 10 positions agree with TRBD1. CDR1 KGHSH and CDR2 LQKENI come from the germline V gene. V lost 3 bases to trimming and J lost 0 bases; unmatched junction nucleotides: 7. CDR3 length: 17 residues. Written as DNA, the CDR3 is TGTGCCAGCTCACCTAAGCCGGGGACAGGGGTGAACACTGAAGCTTTCTTT. Translation gives CASSPKPGTGVNTEAFF.

CDR3 sequence (DNA): TGTGCCAGCAGCCCGTTAACACATGAGCAGTTCTTC. Translation gives CASSPLTHEQFF. V is TRBV14 and J is TRBJ2-1; the D is unclear. This CDR3 has 12 amino acids. Germline loops: CDR1 SGHDN, CDR2 FVKESK. Trimming pared 4 bases from V and 8 bases from J, leaving 9 bases between.

V gene TRBV6-5 combines with J gene TRBJ2-2; 9 nucleotides align to TRBD1. Losses at the gene ends were 4 bases for V and 0 bases for J; bases not matched to a gene: 3. This CDR3 contains 16 residues. Germline CDR1 and CDR2: MNHEY and SVGAGI. In DNA form, the CDR3 reads TGTGCCAGCAGTTGGGGACAGGGTACGAACACCGGGGAGCTGTTTTTT. It specifies CASSWGQGTNTGELFF.

The rearrangement joins TRBV2 to TRBJ2-5, with TRBD2 matching over 13 bases. Trimming removed 8 bases from V and 5 bases from J; junction bases left unmatched: 11. The CDR3 is 16 amino acids. The germline gives CDR1 SNHLY, CDR2 FYNNEI. CDR3 DNA: TGTGCCAGCCTAGAACTAGCGGGAGGGCCTTTGGAGACCCAGTACTTC. Its protein is CASLELAGGPLETQYF.

This clone was counted only a few times. CDR3 region: CASSQAAGGGEQFF. The DNA of the CDR3 is TGCGCCAGCAGCCAAGCAGCAGGGGGCGGTGAGCAGTTCTTC. V is TRBV4-1 and J is TRBJ2-1; 8 nucleotides agree with TRBD1. Germline loops: CDR1 MGHRA, CDR2 YSYEKL. This CDR3 is built from 14 residues. Trimming took 1 base from V and 9 from J; bases not matched to a gene: 5.

This clone was detected once. No conserved phenylalanine or tryptophan ends this CDR3, so it is likely a read error. The V and J genes are TRBV4-1 and TRBJ2-7; maybe TRBD1 (6 bases). The CDR3 loop spans 15 amino acids. Trimming left V 6 bases short and J 1 base short, with 16 bases between. Per germline, CDR1 MGHRA and CDR2 YSYEKL. Here the CDR3 DNA reads TGCGCCAGCAGTGCCGGGACAACTTTTTCCTACGAGCAGTACCTC. This gives the protein CASSAGTTFSYEQYL.

The chain couples TRBV4-3 to TRBJ1-4, with TRBD1 matching over 9 bases. With V trimmed by 3 bases and J by 7 bases, 6 bases remained unmatched. Looked up from germline, CDR1 is LGHNA and CDR2 is YSLEER. The CDR3 consists of 15 residues. Here the CDR3 DNA reads TGCGCCAGCAGCCAGGGGGACAGGGCCGGTGAAAAACTGTTTTTT. Its translation: CASSQGDRAGEKLFF.

The chain links TRBV25-1 to TRBJ1-4; 7 positions match TRBD1. CDR3 length: 15 residues. The ends lost 4 bases at V and 0 bases at J; junction bases unmatched: 2. Per the germline V gene, CDR1 is MGHDK and CDR2 is SYGVNS. The CDR3: CASSAQGATNEKLFF. The CDR3 coding sequence is TGTGCCAGCAGTGCCCAGGGGGCAACTAATGAAAAACTGTTTTTT.

This clone was counted a few times. This CDR3 is also generated by other DNA sequences in the sample. The V and J genes are TRBV29-1 and TRBJ2-5; the D gene is possibly TRBD2 (6 bases). Germline V gene sequence: CDR1 SQVTM, CDR2 ANQGSEA. With 4 bases removed from V and 5 bases from J, the gap between germline ends came to 11 bases. This CDR3 is 12 amino acids long. The CDR3 nucleotides are TGCAGCGTTGGAACGGGGGAGGAGACCCAGTACTTC. This sequence encodes CSVGTGEETQYF.

The rearrangement uses TRBV13 and TRBJ2-2; no definite D call. V was shortened by 1 base and J by 4 bases, with 7 bases between the two germline ends. The germline V gene encodes CDR1 PRHDT and CDR2 FYEKMQ (reference sequence). The CDR3 has 14 amino acids. CDR3 protein: CASSLAEPTGELFF. In DNA form, the CDR3 reads TGTGCCAGCAGCTTAGCCGAGCCCACCGGGGAGCTGTTTTTT.

This clone was detected only once. This chain links TRBV27 with TRBJ2-3, with 9 bases identical to TRBD1. This CDR3 contains 14 residues. Germline-derived CDR1 and CDR2 are MNHEY and SMNVEV (reference sequence). The J segment lost 6 bases and the V segment lost 4 bases, leaving 5 bases of the junction unmatched. CDR3 sequence (DNA): TGTGCCAGCAGTTCCGGGACAGGGAGCGATACGCAGTATTTT. Protein sequence: CASSSGTGSDTQYF.

This chain joins TRBV6-5 and TRBJ1-4; 7 bases line up with TRBD1. CDR1 and CDR2 from the germline V gene are MNHEY and SVGAGI. The junction had 5 bases not matched to a gene; V was cut back by 4 bases and J by 0 bases. The CDR3 is 16 residues long. The CDR3 bases are TGTGCCAGCAGTTCCGGGACAGCAGCAACTAATGAAAAACTGTTTTTT. Its protein product is CASSSGTAATNEKLFF.

Details on this clone: Mismatch with germline at one junction end may stem from a read error. The chain combines TRBV7-9 with TRBJ2-7; 8 bases are shared with TRBD2. Germline V CDR1 and CDR2: SEHNR, FQNEAQ (reference sequence). The CDR3 is 15 amino acids. CDR3 region: CSSSLVRGGLNEQYF. The CDR3 DNA reads TGTTCCAGCAGCTTAGTACGCGGGGGGCTAAACGAGCAGTACTTC.